This T cell receptor (beta chain) was documented in a study of CD4 T cell repertoires in COVID-19. No culture step preceded sequencing of the ex vivo isolated memory T cells. V lost 1 base and J lost 4, with 10 bases in between. Germline lookup yields CDR1 MGHRA and CDR2 YSYEKL. CDR3 length equals 14 residues. The protocol was immunoSEQ multiplex PCR, while the TCRdb copy is restricted to in-frame clones and leaves out a portion. The sample shows tens of thousands of clones, 83% of them seen only once. The starting material was CD4+ T cells from peripheral blood, obtained after recovery from COVID-19. This clonotype was sampled from a human donor who had COVID-19. V and J are TRBV4-1 and TRBJ1-1, with D hard to call. CDR3 nucleotides: TGCGCCAGCAGCCAAGTCGTGGGAATCACTGAAGCTTTCTTT. Protein: CASSQVVGITEAFF.